This passage covers 18 T cell receptor beta chains from one sample sequenced in a study of cytomegalovirus exposure and HLA in healthy donors. PCR amplification relied on 60 Vbeta primers (plus 13 Jbeta primers). The repertoire was sequenced with immunoSEQ multiplex PCR; TCRdb's copy has only in-frame clones and lacks some. There are 180,000 or so clones in the sample; about three quarters occur only once, and about 14% lies in the top ten. The sequencing input was PBMCs. The receptors come from a man aged 50-60 years in good health and CMV-seropositive.

The chain carries TRBV6-5 and TRBJ2-2; D is perhaps TRBD1 (5 bases). V was shortened by 8 bases and J by 4 bases, with 11 bases between the two germline ends. The CDR3 totals 13 residues. CDR1 and CDR2 (germline): MNHEY, SVGAGI. CDR3 DNA sequence: TGTGCCAGCGGGGCAGGGTCCACCGGGGAGCTGTTTTTT. It codes for CASGAGSTGELFF.

The chain combines TRBV19 with TRBJ2-3; D possibly corresponds to TRBD1 (6 bases). Looked up from germline, CDR1 is LNHDA and CDR2 is SQIVND (reference sequence). This CDR3 contains 14 residues. V lost 3 bases and J 6 bases, leaving 13 bases between the germline ends. CDR3 coding DNA: TGTGCCAGTAGTATTACAGGGTTTAAGGATACGCAGTATTTT. This sequence encodes CASSITGFKDTQYF.

This clone occurred a few times. The chain joins TRBV9 to TRBJ2-7, with TRBD1 as a possible D gene (8 bases). Trimming cost V 4 bases and J 0 bases, with 14 bases left between them. The CDR3 is 15 residues long. Per the germline V gene, CDR1 is SGDLS and CDR2 is YYNGEE. This chain's CDR3 is CASSTGGVSSYEQYF. The CDR3 nucleotides read TGTGCCAGCAGCACAGGGGGGGTAAGCTCCTACGAGCAGTACTTC.

The chain uses TRBV19 and TRBJ1-5; 8 positions agree with TRBD1. There are 15 residues in the CDR3. J gave up 4 bases and V 5 bases, and 7 bases lay outside the gene matches. CDR1 LNHDA and CDR2 SQIVND come from the germline V gene (reference sequence). In DNA, the CDR3 is TGTGCCAGTAGTCCCCGGACAGGGCAAAATCAGCCCCAGCATTTT. Protein sequence: CASSPRTGQNQPQHF.

The rearrangement uses TRBV28 and TRBJ1-2, with 7 nucleotides matching TRBD1. Losses at the gene ends were 7 bases for V and 3 bases for J; bases not matched to a gene: 8. The CDR3 has 14 amino acids. The germline V gene has CDR1 MDHEN and CDR2 SYDVKM. The CDR3 nucleotides are TGTGCCAGCACAATAGGGACAGAACACTATGGCTACACCTTC. This translates into CASTIGTEHYGYTF.

This chain uses TRBV5-6 with TRBJ2-3; D is unresolved. Germline CDR1 is SGHDT and CDR2 is YYEEEE. Trimming took off 6 bases at V and 2 bases at J, with 13 bases between the two ends. This CDR3 comprises 14 residues. CDR3: CASTPRTDTDTQYF. In DNA form, the CDR3 reads TGTGCCAGCACCCCCCGAACAGACACAGATACGCAGTATTTT.

This sequence joins TRBV18 and TRBJ1-1; D not certain. From germline, CDR1 is KGHSH and CDR2 LQKENI. The germline V and J ends were trimmed by 2 bases and 2 bases, with 12 bases remaining between them. This CDR3 spans 15 amino acids. The chain's CDR3 is CASSPRPRPNTEAFF. The CDR3 DNA reads as TGTGCCAGCTCACCAAGGCCCAGGCCCAACACTGAAGCTTTCTTT.

V usage is TRBV2 and J usage is TRBJ1-1; no firm D call. The CDR3 consists of 12 residues. Trimming cost V 6 bases and J 3 bases, with 8 bases left between them. Per the germline V gene, CDR1 is SNHLY and CDR2 is FYNNEI. As DNA, the CDR3 is TGTGCCAGCAGCCGGGAGGACACTGAAGCTTTCTTT. Its protein product is CASSREDTEAFF.

This clone was picked up a small number of times. V usage is TRBV2 and J usage is TRBJ2-6, with 7 bases lining up with TRBD1. Germline V CDR1 and CDR2: SNHLY, FYNNEI. V shed 8 bases, J shed 2 bases, and the junction held 3 bases outside the gene matches. The CDR3 loop spans 14 amino acids. The CDR3 reads CASEDRAGANVLTF. CDR3 coding DNA: TGTGCCAGCGAAGACAGGGCTGGGGCCAACGTCCTGACTTTC.

V and J are TRBV5-1 and TRBJ2-7, with TRBD1 matching over 11 bases. V shed 0 bases and J 3 bases; nucleotides not matched to a gene: 2. Germline CDR1 SGHRS, CDR2 YFSETQ. CDR3 length: 15 residues. The CDR3 sequence: CASSLGTGGRYEQYF. The CDR3 DNA is TGCGCCAGCAGCTTGGGGACAGGGGGCCGCTACGAGCAGTACTTC.

The V gene is TRBV7-6, the J gene TRBJ2-6, with D hard to call. This CDR3 contains 16 residues. With 5 bases removed from V and 0 bases from J, the gap between germline ends came to 11 bases. CDR1 SGHVS and CDR2 FNYEAQ come from the germline V gene. In nucleotides, the CDR3 is TGTGCCAGCAGCCGCCGGCGGAGCTCTGGGGCCAACGTCCTGACTTTC. Its protein product is CASSRRRSSGANVLTF.

This clone was picked up one time. The V and J genes are TRBV29-1 and TRBJ1-5; possibly TRBD1 for D (6 bases). CDR1 and CDR2 (germline): SQVTM, ANQGSEA. CDR3 size: 15 residues. The CDR3 protein is CSYRDGVLGNQPQHF. In DNA, the CDR3 is TGCAGTTACAGGGACGGTGTTTTGGGCAATCAGCCCCAGCATTTT.

The chain uses TRBV7-2 and TRBJ2-2, with D perhaps matching TRBD1 (6 bases). From germline, CDR1 is SGHTA and CDR2 FQGNSA. V was clipped by 5 bases and J by 1 base, with 11 bases between them. CDR3 length equals 15 residues. The CDR3 nucleotides read TGTGCCAGCAGCACCGGGACATTGAACACCGGGGAGCTGTTTTTT. As protein: CASSTGTLNTGELFF.

This rearrangement joins TRBV2 to TRBJ2-6; TRBD2 aligns across 9 bases. Germline lookup yields CDR1 SNHLY and CDR2 FYNNEI. The CDR3 length is 16 residues. V was clipped by 7 bases and J by 0 bases; unmatched bases: 4. As DNA, the CDR3 is TGTGCCAGCACGCGGGGGGGTAACTCTGGGGCCAACGTCCTGACTTTC. Protein sequence: CASTRGGNSGANVLTF.

This sequence joins TRBV19 and TRBJ2-7, with D maybe TRBD1 (5 bases). From germline, CDR1 is LNHDA and CDR2 SQIVND (reference sequence). The ends were cut back, 5 bases at V and 5 bases at J, with 13 bases in the middle. This CDR3 region has 13 residues. CDR3: CASSEVQGHEQYV. CDR3 in DNA: TGTGCCAGTAGTGAGGTCCAGGGCCACGAGCAGTACGTC.

The CDR3, as DNA: TGCGCCAGCAGTAGTGACAGGGACCTAGCCAAAAACATTCAGTACTTC. It encodes CASSSDRDLAKNIQYF. V usage is TRBV5-1 and J usage is TRBJ2-4, with 7 bases lining up with TRBD1. CDR1 SGHRS and CDR2 YFSETQ come from the germline V gene. The junction had 8 bases not matched to a gene; V was cut back by 5 bases and J by 0 bases. The CDR3 covers 16 residues.

The V call is TRBV6-5, the J call TRBJ1-4; D possibly corresponds to TRBD1 (6 bases). Between the trimmed V and J ends, which lost 5 bases and 3 bases, there was a span of 10 bases. The CDR3 covers 14 residues. CDR1 is MNHEY, CDR2 SVGAGI, per germline. CDR3 loop: CASSTGNPNEKLFF. The CDR3 region has the DNA TGTGCCAGCAGTACAGGGAATCCTAATGAAAAACTGTTTTTT.

The V and J genes are TRBV5-1 and TRBJ1-6; weak D call: TRBD1 (5 bases). The ends were cut back, 3 bases at V and 8 bases at J, with 15 bases in the middle. The CDR3 loop spans 15 amino acids. Germline values: CDR1 SGHRS, CDR2 YFSETQ. The CDR3 is CASSSTAEGYSPLHF. The CDR3 DNA reads TGCGCCAGCAGCTCGACCGCGGAGGGGTATTCACCCCTCCACTTT.